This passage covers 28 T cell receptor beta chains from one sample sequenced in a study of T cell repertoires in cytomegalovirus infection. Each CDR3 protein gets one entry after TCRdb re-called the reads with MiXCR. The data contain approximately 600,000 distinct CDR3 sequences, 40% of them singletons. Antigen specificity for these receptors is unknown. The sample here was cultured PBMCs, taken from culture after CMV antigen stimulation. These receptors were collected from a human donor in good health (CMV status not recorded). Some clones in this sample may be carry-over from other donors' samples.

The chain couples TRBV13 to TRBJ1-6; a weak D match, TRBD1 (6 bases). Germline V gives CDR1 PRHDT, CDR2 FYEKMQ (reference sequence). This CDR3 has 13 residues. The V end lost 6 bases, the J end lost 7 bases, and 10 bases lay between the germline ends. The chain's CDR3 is CASRARGNSPLHF. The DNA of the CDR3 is TGTGCCAGCAGGGCCAGGGGAAATTCACCCCTCCACTTT.

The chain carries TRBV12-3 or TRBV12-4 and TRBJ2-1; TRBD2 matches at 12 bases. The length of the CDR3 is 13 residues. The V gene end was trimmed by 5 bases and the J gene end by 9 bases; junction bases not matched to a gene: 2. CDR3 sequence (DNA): TGTGCCAGCAGTCGGACTAGCGGGATTGAGCAGTTCTTC. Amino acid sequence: CASSRTSGIEQFF.

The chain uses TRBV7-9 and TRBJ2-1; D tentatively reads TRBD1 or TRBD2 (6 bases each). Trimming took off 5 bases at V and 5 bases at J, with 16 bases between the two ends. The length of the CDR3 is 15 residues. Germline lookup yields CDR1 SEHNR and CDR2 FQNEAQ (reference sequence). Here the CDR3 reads CASSPRGPTHNEQFF. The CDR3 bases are TGTGCCAGCAGCCCCCGGGGGCCTACTCACAATGAGCAGTTCTTC.

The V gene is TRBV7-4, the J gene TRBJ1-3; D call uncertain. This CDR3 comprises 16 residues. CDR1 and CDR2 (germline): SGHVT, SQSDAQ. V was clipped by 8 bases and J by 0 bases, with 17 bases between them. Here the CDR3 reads CASRPKDLSSGNTIYF. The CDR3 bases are TGTGCCAGCCGCCCGAAGGACCTCAGCTCTGGAAACACCATATATTTT.

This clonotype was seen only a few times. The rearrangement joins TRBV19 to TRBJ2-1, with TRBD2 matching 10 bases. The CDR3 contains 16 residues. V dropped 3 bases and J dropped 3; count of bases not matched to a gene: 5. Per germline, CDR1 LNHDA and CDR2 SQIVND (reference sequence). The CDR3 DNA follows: TGTGCCAGTAGTATTGCCAGCGGGGGGGGCTACAATGAGCAGTTCTTC. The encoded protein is CASSIASGGGYNEQFF.

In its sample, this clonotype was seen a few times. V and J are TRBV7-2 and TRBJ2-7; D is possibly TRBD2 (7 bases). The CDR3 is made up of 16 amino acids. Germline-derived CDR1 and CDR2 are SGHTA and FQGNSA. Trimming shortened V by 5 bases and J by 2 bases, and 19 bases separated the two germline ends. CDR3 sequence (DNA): TGTGCCAGCAGCCGTTCGGGGGGCGGGGCTACCTACGAGCAGTACTTC. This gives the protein CASSRSGGGATYEQYF.

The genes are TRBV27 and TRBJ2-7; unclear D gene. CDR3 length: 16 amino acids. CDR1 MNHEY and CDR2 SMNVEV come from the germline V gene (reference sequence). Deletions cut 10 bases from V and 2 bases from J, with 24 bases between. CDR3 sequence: CATKIRPDQTPYEQYF. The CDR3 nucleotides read TGTGCCACTAAAATCCGCCCTGACCAAACCCCCTACGAGCAGTACTTC.

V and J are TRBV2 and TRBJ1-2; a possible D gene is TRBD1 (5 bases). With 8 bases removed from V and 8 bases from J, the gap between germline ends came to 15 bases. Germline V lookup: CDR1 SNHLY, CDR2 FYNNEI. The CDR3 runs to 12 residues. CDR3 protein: CASARDGGGYTF. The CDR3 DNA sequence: TGTGCCAGCGCCAGGGACGGGGGAGGCTACACCTTC. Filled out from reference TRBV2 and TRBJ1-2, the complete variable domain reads EPEVTQTPSHQVTQMGQEVILRCVPISNHLYFYWYRQILGQKVEFLVSFYNNEISEKSEIFDDQFSVERPDGSNFTLKIRSTKLEDSAMYFCASARDGGGYTFGSGTRLTVV.

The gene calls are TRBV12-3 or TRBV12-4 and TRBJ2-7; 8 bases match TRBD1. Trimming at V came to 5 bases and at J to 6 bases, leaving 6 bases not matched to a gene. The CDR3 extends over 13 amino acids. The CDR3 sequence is CASSPTDRGEQYF. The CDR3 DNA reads TGTGCCAGCAGTCCGACCGACAGGGGCGAGCAGTACTTC.

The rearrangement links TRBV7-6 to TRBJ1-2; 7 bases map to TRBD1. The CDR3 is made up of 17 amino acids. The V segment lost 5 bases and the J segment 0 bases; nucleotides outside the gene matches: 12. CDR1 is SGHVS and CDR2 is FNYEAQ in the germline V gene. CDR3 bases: TGTGCCAGCAGCCGTATAGTATCCGGGACAGCTAACTATGGCTACACCTTC. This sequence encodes CASSRIVSGTANYGYTF.

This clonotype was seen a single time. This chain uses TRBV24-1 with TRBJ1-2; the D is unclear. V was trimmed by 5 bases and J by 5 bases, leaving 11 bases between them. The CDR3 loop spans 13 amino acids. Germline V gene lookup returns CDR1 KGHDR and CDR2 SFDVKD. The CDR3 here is CATSAGLGYGYTF. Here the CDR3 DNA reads TGTGCCACCAGTGCCGGGCTGGGGTATGGCTACACCTTC.

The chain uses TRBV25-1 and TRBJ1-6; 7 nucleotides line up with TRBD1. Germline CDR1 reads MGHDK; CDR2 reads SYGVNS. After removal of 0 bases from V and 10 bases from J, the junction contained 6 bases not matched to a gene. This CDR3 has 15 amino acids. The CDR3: CASSEYRQGGSPLHF. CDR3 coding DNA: TGTGCCAGCAGTGAATATCGGCAGGGGGGATCACCCCTCCACTTT.

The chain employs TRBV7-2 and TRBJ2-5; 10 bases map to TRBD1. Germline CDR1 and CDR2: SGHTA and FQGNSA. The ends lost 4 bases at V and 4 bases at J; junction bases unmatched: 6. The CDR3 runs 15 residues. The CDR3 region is CASSSGQGRGETQYF. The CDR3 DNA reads TGTGCCAGCAGCTCGGGACAGGGGAGGGGAGAGACCCAGTACTTC.

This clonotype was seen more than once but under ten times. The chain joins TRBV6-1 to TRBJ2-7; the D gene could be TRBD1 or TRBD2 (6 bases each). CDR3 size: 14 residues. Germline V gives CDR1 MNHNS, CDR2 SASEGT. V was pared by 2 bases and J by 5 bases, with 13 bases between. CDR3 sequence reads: CASSEQGRRDEQYF. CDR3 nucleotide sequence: TGTGCCAGCAGTGAACAGGGGAGGCGCGACGAGCAGTACTTC.

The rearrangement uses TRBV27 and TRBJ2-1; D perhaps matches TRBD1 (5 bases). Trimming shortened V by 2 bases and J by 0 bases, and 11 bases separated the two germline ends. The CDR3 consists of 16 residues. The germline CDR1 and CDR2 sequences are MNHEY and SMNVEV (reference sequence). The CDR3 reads CASSLQGRVSYNEQFF. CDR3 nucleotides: TGTGCCAGCAGTTTACAGGGCCGCGTCTCCTACAATGAGCAGTTCTTC.

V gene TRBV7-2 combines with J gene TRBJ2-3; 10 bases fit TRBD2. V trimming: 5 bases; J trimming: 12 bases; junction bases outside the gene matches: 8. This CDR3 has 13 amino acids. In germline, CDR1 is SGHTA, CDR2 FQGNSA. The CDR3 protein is CASSVTSGNPQYF. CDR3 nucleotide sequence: TGTGCCAGCAGCGTCACTAGCGGGAACCCACAGTATTTT.

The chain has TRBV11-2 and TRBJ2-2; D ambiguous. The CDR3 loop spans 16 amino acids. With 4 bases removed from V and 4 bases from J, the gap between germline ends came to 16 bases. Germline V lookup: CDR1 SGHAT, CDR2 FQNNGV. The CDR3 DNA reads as TGTGCCAGCAGCTACCCCTCACAGCGAGGCACCGGGGAGCTGTTTTTT. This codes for CASSYPSQRGTGELFF.

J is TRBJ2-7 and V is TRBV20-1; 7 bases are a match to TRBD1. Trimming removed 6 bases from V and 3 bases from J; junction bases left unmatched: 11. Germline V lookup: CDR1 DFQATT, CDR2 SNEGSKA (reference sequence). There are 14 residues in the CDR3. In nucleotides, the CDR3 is TGCAGTGCCCCCAGGGACAGAGATTTCTACGAGCAGTACTTC. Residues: CSAPRDRDFYEQYF.

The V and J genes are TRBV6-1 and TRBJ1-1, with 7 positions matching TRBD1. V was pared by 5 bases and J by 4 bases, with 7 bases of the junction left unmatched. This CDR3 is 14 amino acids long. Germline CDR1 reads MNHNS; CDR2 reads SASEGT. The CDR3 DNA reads TGTGCCAGCAGTAACAGGGGACGGAGCACTGAAGCTTTCTTT. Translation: CASSNRGRSTEAFF.

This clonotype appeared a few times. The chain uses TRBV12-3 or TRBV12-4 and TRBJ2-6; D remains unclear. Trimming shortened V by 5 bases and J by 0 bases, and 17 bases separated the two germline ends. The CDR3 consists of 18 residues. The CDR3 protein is CASSPNPGRLSGANVLTF. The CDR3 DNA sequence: TGTGCCAGCAGTCCGAACCCCGGACGCCTCTCTGGGGCCAACGTCCTGACTTTC.

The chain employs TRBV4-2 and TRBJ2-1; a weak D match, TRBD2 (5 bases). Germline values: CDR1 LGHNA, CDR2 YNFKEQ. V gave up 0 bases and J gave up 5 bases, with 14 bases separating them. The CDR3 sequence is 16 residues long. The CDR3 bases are TGTGCCAGCAGCCAAGATGGGAATAGCGCACACAATGAGCAGTTCTTC. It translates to CASSQDGNSAHNEQFF.

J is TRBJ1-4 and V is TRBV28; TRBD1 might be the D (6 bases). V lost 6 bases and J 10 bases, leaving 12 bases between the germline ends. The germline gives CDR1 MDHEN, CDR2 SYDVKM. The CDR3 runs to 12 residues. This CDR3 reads CASSEQTGKLFF. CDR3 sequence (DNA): TGTGCCAGCAGCGAACAGACAGGAAAACTGTTTTTT.

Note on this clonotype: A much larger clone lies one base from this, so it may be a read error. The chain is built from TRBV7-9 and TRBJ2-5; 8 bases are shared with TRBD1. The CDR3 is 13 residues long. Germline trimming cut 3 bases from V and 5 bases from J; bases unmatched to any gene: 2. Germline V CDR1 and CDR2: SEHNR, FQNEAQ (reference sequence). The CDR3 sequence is CASSFYRGETQYF. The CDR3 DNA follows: TGTGCCAGCAGCTTCTACAGGGGGGAGACCCAGTACTTC.

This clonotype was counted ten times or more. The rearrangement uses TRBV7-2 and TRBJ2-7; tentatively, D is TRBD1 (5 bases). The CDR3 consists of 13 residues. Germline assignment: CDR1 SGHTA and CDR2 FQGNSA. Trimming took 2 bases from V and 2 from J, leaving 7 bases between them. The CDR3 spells CASSLSGTYEQYF. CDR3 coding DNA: TGTGCCAGCAGCTTATCAGGGACCTACGAGCAGTACTTC.

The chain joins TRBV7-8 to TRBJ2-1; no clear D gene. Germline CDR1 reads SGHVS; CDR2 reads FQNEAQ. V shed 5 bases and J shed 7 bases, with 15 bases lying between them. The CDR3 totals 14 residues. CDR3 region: CASSAPPNINEQFF. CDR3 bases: TGTGCCAGCAGCGCGCCCCCGAACATAAATGAGCAGTTCTTC.

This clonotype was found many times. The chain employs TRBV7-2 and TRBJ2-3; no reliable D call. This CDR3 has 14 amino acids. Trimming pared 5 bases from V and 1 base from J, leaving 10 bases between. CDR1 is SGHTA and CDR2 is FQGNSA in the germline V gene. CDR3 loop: CASSPPGRTDTQYF. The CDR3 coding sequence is TGTGCCAGCAGCCCCCCGGGCCGCACAGATACGCAGTATTTT.

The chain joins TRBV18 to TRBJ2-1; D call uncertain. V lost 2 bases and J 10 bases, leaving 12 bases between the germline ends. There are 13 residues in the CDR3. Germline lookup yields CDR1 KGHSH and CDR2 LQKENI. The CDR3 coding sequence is TGTGCCAGCTCACCAACCCTAGATCACGAGCAGTTCTTC. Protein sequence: CASSPTLDHEQFF.

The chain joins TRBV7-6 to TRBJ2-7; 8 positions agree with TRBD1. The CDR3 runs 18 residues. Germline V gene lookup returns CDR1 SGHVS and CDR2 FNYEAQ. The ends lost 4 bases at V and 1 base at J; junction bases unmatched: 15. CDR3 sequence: CASSSIRAGGPRSYEQYF. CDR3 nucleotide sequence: TGTGCCAGCAGCTCGATTAGGGCAGGGGGCCCTCGATCCTACGAGCAGTACTTC.